This entry lists 2 T cell receptor beta chains sequenced from one sample in a study of regulatory T cells in long-lasting Graves disease. Time point indicated: newly diagnosed GD, antithyroid drugs for less than 3 months. With RNA extracted from PBMCs as input, the TCR library was made. iRepertoire HTBI primers and Arm-PCR of CDR3 regions built TCR beta libraries. TCRdb passed the multiplex PCR reads through MiXCR, listing each CDR3 protein once. Here the sample spans approximately 350,000 distinct CDR3 sequences, 15% to 20% being singletons. This sample also appeared in a second study, on T cells in Graves' hyperthyroidism and ophthalmopathy.

The sample here was peripheral blood mononuclear cells (PBMCs), taken at new diagnosis, from a patient treated with antithyroid drugs. The receptors here all came from a young woman with Graves disease.

A word on this clonotype: A read error likely explains this, since a far larger clone differs by one base. The chain employs TRBV11-2 and TRBJ2-1, with 9 bases identical to TRBD1. The J call may be faulty, since TRBJ2-5 better matches the DNA end. CDR1 and CDR2 from the germline V gene are SGHAT and FQNNGV. The CDR3 runs 16 residues. The CDR3 DNA reads as TGTGCCAGCAGCTCGGGACAGGGCGGGATCCAAGAGACCCAGTACTTC. It is translated as CASSSGQGGIQETQYF.

Ten or more counts support this clonotype. J is TRBJ2-2 and V is TRBV7-6; perhaps TRBD1 as D (5 bases). Trimming shortened V by 3 bases and J by 0 bases, and 14 bases separated the two germline ends. The CDR3 has 17 residues. Germline lookup yields CDR1 SGHVS and CDR2 FNYEAQ. Written as DNA, the CDR3 is TGTGCCAGCAGCTTGACAGCTAGACATTCGAACACCGGGGAGCTGTTTTTT. The encoded protein is CASSLTARHSNTGELFF.